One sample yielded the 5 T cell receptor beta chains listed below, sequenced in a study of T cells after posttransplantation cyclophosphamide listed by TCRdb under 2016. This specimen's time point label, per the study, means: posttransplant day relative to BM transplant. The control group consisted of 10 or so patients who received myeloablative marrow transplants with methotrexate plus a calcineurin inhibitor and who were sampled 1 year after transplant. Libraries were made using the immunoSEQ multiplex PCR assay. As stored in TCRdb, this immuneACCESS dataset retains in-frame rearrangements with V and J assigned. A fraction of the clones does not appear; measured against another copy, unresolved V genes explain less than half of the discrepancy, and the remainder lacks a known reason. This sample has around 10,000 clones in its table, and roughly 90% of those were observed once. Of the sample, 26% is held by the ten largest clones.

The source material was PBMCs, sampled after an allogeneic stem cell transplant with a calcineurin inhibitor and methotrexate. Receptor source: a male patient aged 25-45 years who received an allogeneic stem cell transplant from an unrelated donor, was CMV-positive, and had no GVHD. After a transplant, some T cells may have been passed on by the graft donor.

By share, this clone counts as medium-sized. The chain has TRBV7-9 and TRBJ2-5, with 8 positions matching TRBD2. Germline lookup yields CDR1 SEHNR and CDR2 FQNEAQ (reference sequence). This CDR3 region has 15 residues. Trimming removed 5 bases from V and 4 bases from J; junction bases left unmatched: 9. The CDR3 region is CASSPPREGLETQYF. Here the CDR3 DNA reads TGTGCCAGCAGCCCCCCACGGGAGGGGTTAGAGACCCAGTACTTC.

CDR3 bases: TGTGCCAGCAGCCCCCAGGGGGACAGTAATTCACCCCTCCACTTT. Protein: CASSPQGDSNSPLHF. The chain links TRBV9 to TRBJ1-6; TRBD1 agrees at 7 bases. V lost 4 bases and J lost 6; bases outside the gene matches: 7. CDR3 length: 15 residues. Germline V gene lookup returns CDR1 SGDLS and CDR2 YYNGEE.

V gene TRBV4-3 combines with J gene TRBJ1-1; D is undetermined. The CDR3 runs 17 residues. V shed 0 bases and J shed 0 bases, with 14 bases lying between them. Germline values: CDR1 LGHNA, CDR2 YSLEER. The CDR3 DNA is TGCGCCAGCAGCCAAGAGTGGGCCGCTTCCATGAACACTGAAGCTTTCTTT. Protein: CASSQEWAASMNTEAFF.

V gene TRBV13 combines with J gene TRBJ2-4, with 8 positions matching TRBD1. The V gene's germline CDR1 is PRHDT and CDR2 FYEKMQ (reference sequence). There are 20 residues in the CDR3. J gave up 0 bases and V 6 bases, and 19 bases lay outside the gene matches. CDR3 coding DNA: TGTGCCAGCAGTCCATCGTACAGCAGGGGGCCTGCACTAGCCAAAAACATTCAGTACTTC. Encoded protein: CASSPSYSRGPALAKNIQYF.

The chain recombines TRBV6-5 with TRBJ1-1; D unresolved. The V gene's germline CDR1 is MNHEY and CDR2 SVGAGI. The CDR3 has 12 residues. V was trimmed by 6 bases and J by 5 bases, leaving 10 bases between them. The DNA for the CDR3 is TGTGCCAGCAGGGAACGGCGGACTGAAGCTTTCTTT. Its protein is CASRERRTEAFF.